The 9 T cell receptor beta chains in this list originate from one sample, sequenced in a study of identical twins. One entry per CDR3 protein, called by TCRdb with MiXCR from the 5' RACE reads. This repertoire shows 500,000 to 650,000 distinct CDR3 sequences, just over 7% found once; its top ten account for approximately 1.5%. These data also formed part of another study, on yellow fever vaccine responses in identical twins.

The sample was PBMCs. The receptors were sampled from a woman between 18 and 30 years old in good health.

In its sample, this clonotype was seen a few times. The chain employs TRBV11-2 and TRBJ2-1; 7 bases match TRBD2. The CDR3 has 15 residues. J lost 7 bases, V lost 1 base, and 7 bases had no gene match. Germline V CDR1 and CDR2: SGHAT, FQNNGV. In DNA, the CDR3 is TGTGCCAGCAGCTTAGGTGTGAGCGGGAAAAATGAGCAGTTCTTC. Translated: CASSLGVSGKNEQFF.

This clonotype has only a few counts. This chain links TRBV12-3 or TRBV12-4 with TRBJ1-2; TRBD1 matches 7 bases. This CDR3 spans 17 amino acids. V lost 6 bases, J lost 0 bases, and 13 bases stayed unmatched. DNA for the CDR3: TGTGCCAGCAGCACCGGACAGGCGCAGATGTCTAACTATGGCTACACCTTC. This codes for CASSTGQAQMSNYGYTF.

This chain uses TRBV29-1 with TRBJ2-7; D gene ambiguous. V shed 3 bases and J shed 1 base, with 10 bases lying between them. The CDR3 contains 13 residues. CDR1 SQVTM and CDR2 ANQGSEA come from the germline V gene. CDR3 loop: CSVEGPNSYEQYV. The CDR3 DNA follows: TGCAGCGTTGAGGGTCCCAATTCCTACGAGCAGTACGTC.

The rearrangement links TRBV20-1 to TRBJ1-6; D possibly corresponds to TRBD1 (5 bases). CDR1 DFQATT and CDR2 SNEGSKA come from the germline V gene (reference sequence). Trimming stripped 6 bases from V and 5 bases from J, with 14 bases between. The CDR3 totals 14 residues. The CDR3 here is CSAARGLDNSPLHF. The CDR3 region has the DNA TGCAGTGCGGCCCGGGGCTTGGATAATTCACCCCTCCACTTT.

The chain employs TRBV28 and TRBJ2-7; D not resolved. The CDR3 totals 13 residues. Per germline, CDR1 MDHEN and CDR2 SYDVKM. V shed 3 bases and J shed 6 bases, with 12 bases lying between them. CDR3 protein: CASSFRPDGEQYV. DNA for the CDR3: TGTGCCAGCAGTTTTCGTCCCGACGGCGAGCAGTACGTC.

This clonotype was counted a few times. V is TRBV6-1 and J is TRBJ1-1, with no clear D. CDR3 size: 14 residues. V shed 7 bases and J shed 0 bases, with 12 bases lying between them. From germline, CDR1 is MNHNS and CDR2 SASEGT. The CDR3 loop is CASMVRNMNTEAFF. The CDR3 DNA follows: TGTGCCAGCATGGTACGGAACATGAACACTGAAGCTTTCTTT.

This clonotype was seen a handful of times. V usage is TRBV19 and J usage is TRBJ1-1; the D is unclear. Trimming cost V 9 bases and J 2 bases, with 13 bases left between them. Germline CDR1 reads LNHDA; CDR2 reads SQIVND (reference sequence). This CDR3 contains 13 residues. CDR3 DNA sequence: TGTGCCAGCGGCCCCGGGAGAAACACTGAAGCTTTCTTT. It translates to CASGPGRNTEAFF.

This clonotype appeared many times. V and J are TRBV6-4 and TRBJ2-1; 8 positions agree with TRBD2. The V gene end was trimmed by 3 bases and the J gene end by 8 bases; junction bases not matched to a gene: 9. Germline CDR1 and CDR2: MRHNA and SNTAGT. The CDR3 extends over 15 amino acids. The CDR3 here is CASSESPSGLDEQFF. CDR3 DNA sequence: TGTGCCAGCAGTGAATCACCTAGCGGGCTGGATGAGCAGTTCTTC.

The chain is built from TRBV20-1 and TRBJ2-1; 13 nucleotides line up with TRBD2. This CDR3 is built from 14 residues. The germline CDR1 and CDR2 sequences are DFQATT and SNEGSKA (reference sequence). The V segment lost 6 bases and the J segment 7 bases; nucleotides outside the gene matches: 6. This CDR3 reads CSARTSGRGNEQFF. The CDR3 bases are TGCAGTGCCAGAACTAGCGGGAGGGGGAATGAGCAGTTCTTC.